These 2 T cell receptor beta chains originate from one sample sequenced in a study of spatial heterogeneity in lung cancer. MiXCR, run by TCRdb on the 5' RACE reads, gives a single entry per CDR3 protein. This sample has around 23,000 distinct CDR3 sequences, with around 3.2% found just once. As for time point: sample taken at primary tumor resection. The sequenced sample was PBMCs, obtained at surgery. The receptors come from a female donor with early-stage non-small cell lung cancer.

This clonotype was observed a few times. This chain joins TRBV20-1 and TRBJ2-3, with D uncertain. Trimming pared 3 bases from V and 5 bases from J, leaving 3 bases between. CDR3 length equals 10 residues. CDR1 DFQATT and CDR2 SNEGSKA come from the germline V gene (reference sequence). The CDR3 reads CSARKDTQYF. CDR3 in DNA: TGCAGTGCTAGGAAAGATACGCAGTATTTT.

This clonotype was picked up many times. The gene calls are TRBV18 and TRBJ2-7; D unresolved. The CDR3 is made up of 12 amino acids. Trimming took off 3 bases at V and 6 bases at J, with 9 bases between the two ends. The germline V gene encodes CDR1 KGHSH and CDR2 LQKENI. This CDR3 reads CASSPKVGEQYF. The CDR3 region has the DNA TGTGCCAGCTCACCGAAGGTCGGCGAGCAGTACTTC.